This TCR beta chain stems from a study of T cell responses to AZD1222 COVID-19 vaccine. V shed 4 bases and J 0 bases; nucleotides not matched to a gene: 2. The CDR3 has 16 amino acids. Per germline, CDR1 LNHDA and CDR2 SQIVND (reference sequence). The repertoire was sequenced with immunoSEQ multiplex PCR; TCRdb's copy has only in-frame clones and lacks some. The sample carries approximately 100,000 clones, over 85% recorded once. The source material was peripheral blood, sampled on day 0 of AZD1222 vaccination. This chain links TRBV19 with TRBJ1-4; TRBD1 matches 10 bases. This clonotype was obtained from an adult in good health. In DNA, the CDR3 is TGTGCCAGTAGTACCGGGACAGGGGCAACTAATGAAAAACTGTTTTTT. Its translation is CASSTGTGATNEKLFF.